A single sample gave rise to the 22 T cell receptor beta chains below, sequenced in a study of response to subunit inactivated influenza vaccine. MiXCR, applied by TCRdb to the RT-PCR reads, yields one record per CDR3 protein. The sample includes roughly 460,000 distinct CDR3 sequences, about a tenth of them seen just once. The specimen comprised PBMCs from blood, sampled roughly 46 days after vaccination. These TCRs come from a man aged 50 or older who received an inactivated influenza vaccine.

In this sample, this clonotype turned up many times. V is TRBV5-6 and J is TRBJ2-3, with D tentatively TRBD1 (6 bases). The germline V gene encodes CDR1 SGHDT and CDR2 YYEEEE. The CDR3 is 15 residues long. V lost 1 base and J lost 2, with 11 bases in between. The CDR3 DNA reads as TGTGCCAGCAGCTTGTACGGACAGACCACAGATACGCAGTATTTT. It translates to CASSLYGQTTDTQYF.

The genes are TRBV11-2 and TRBJ2-5; D unresolved. This CDR3 region has 15 residues. V lost 1 base and J 5 bases, leaving 14 bases between the germline ends. Per germline, CDR1 SGHAT and CDR2 FQNNGV. The CDR3 DNA follows: TGTGCCAGCAGCTTAGCTCTAGGCGTCCCCGAGACCCAGTACTTC. Translating it yields CASSLALGVPETQYF.

This clonotype was recorded a few times. The J gene is TRBJ2-4, the V gene TRBV12-3 or TRBV12-4; 7 bases fit TRBD2. The J segment lost 0 bases and the V segment lost 7 bases, leaving 6 bases of the junction unmatched. This CDR3 has 15 amino acids. CDR3 sequence (DNA): TGTGCCAGCACGGCTAGCGGACTAGCCAAAAACATTCAGTACTTC. Amino acids: CASTASGLAKNIQYF.

This chain connects TRBV15 to TRBJ2-6; D remains ambiguous. V lost 0 bases and J lost 1, with 4 bases in between. The germline gives CDR1 LNHNV, CDR2 YYDKDF (reference sequence). CDR3 length: 15 amino acids. The CDR3: CATSRDLSGANVLTF. DNA of the CDR3: TGTGCCACCAGCAGAGACCTTTCTGGGGCCAACGTCCTGACTTTC.

This clonotype was detected many times. V is TRBV7-9 and J is TRBJ2-1; D is undetermined. Trimming took 2 bases from V and 2 from J, leaving 4 bases between them. The germline V gene encodes CDR1 SEHNR and CDR2 FQNEAQ (reference sequence). This CDR3 has 13 amino acids. CDR3 protein: CASSLSAYNEQFF. The CDR3, as DNA: TGTGCCAGCAGCTTATCTGCCTACAATGAGCAGTTCTTC.

At least ten counts were recorded for this clonotype. The chain links TRBV5-6 to TRBJ2-2; D unresolved. Looked up from germline, CDR1 is SGHDT and CDR2 is YYEEEE. V shed 0 bases and J shed 1 base, with 10 bases lying between them. CDR3 length: 16 residues. CDR3 sequence (DNA): TGTGCCAGCAGCTTGGCGGTACCAATGAACACCGGGGAGCTGTTTTTT. Translated, it gives CASSLAVPMNTGELFF.

This clonotype has at least ten counts. The chain recombines TRBV7-9 with TRBJ2-7; possible D gene TRBD2, 5 bases. CDR1 and CDR2 (germline): SEHNR, FQNEAQ (reference sequence). V dropped 2 bases and J dropped 0 bases, with 11 bases sitting between them. This CDR3 contains 15 residues. The CDR3: CASSLYDYHSYEQYF. The DNA of the CDR3 is TGTGCCAGCAGCTTATACGACTACCACTCCTACGAGCAGTACTTC. Combining the CDR3 with reference TRBV7-9 and TRBJ2-7 gives the whole variable domain DTGVSQNPRHKITKRGQNVTFRCDPISEHNRLYWYRQTLGQGPEFLTYFQNEAQLEKSRLLSDRFSAERPKGSFSTLEIQRTEQGDSAMYLCASSLYDYHSYEQYFGPGTRLTVT.

This clonotype was counted ten times or more. The chain joins TRBV12-3 or TRBV12-4 to TRBJ2-1, with 11 bases lining up with TRBD2. The CDR3 extends over 15 amino acids. The V segment lost 3 bases and the J segment 5 bases; nucleotides outside the gene matches: 3. Here the CDR3 DNA reads TGTGCCAGCAGTTTCCCGGGACTAGCGGACAATGAGCAGTTCTTC. Translation: CASSFPGLADNEQFF.

This sequence joins TRBV2 and TRBJ2-1, with a possible D match to TRBD2 (6 bases). The germline V and J ends were trimmed by 6 bases and 0 bases, with 9 bases remaining between them. This CDR3 comprises 14 residues. CDR1 SNHLY and CDR2 FYNNEI come from the germline V gene. For the CDR3, the DNA is TGTGCCAGCAGGAGTAGCGGCTCCTACAATGAGCAGTTCTTC. Translation: CASRSSGSYNEQFF.

This clonotype was observed many times. The chain has TRBV5-6 and TRBJ2-3, with 9 nucleotides matching TRBD2. The CDR3 is 16 residues long. V lost 5 bases to trimming and J lost 2 bases; unmatched junction nucleotides: 9. Looked up from germline, CDR1 is SGHDT and CDR2 is YYEEEE. The CDR3 DNA reads TGTGCCAGCAGTCCTAGCGGGGAAGGTTTCACAGATACGCAGTATTTT. It specifies CASSPSGEGFTDTQYF.

A few counts support this clonotype. This chain joins TRBV28 and TRBJ1-2; no clear D gene. The germline V gene has CDR1 MDHEN and CDR2 SYDVKM. Trimming left V 6 bases short and J 4 bases short, with 15 bases between. The CDR3 loop spans 14 amino acids. CDR3 nucleotides: TGTGCCAGCAGCCCATTACCTCAAGGCTATGGCTACACCTTC. The encoded protein is CASSPLPQGYGYTF.

This clonotype has only a few counts. The rearrangement joins TRBV7-2 to TRBJ1-1; 7 positions match TRBD1. Trimming cost V 5 bases and J 4 bases; bases outside gene matches: 7. Germline V gives CDR1 SGHTA, CDR2 FQGNSA. This CDR3 has 14 amino acids. The DNA for the CDR3 is TGTGCCAGCAGCCTGAGACAGGGTTTCACTGAAGCTTTCTTT. Translated: CASSLRQGFTEAFF.

This clonotype was found many times. The chain employs TRBV12-3 or TRBV12-4 and TRBJ2-7, with D hard to call. V lost 5 bases to trimming and J lost 5 bases, with 16 bases between them. The CDR3 is made up of 14 amino acids. The CDR3, as DNA: TGTGCCAGCAGTCCCCCCGTGGCTCCGAACGAGCAGTACTTC. The encoded protein is CASSPPVAPNEQYF.

In nucleotides, the CDR3 is TGTGCCAGCAGTTATACTAGCGGGGGATACAATGAGCAGTTCTTC. Its protein is CASSYTSGGYNEQFF. The chain links TRBV7-6 to TRBJ2-1, with 11 bases matching TRBD2. The CDR3 spans 15 residues. Germline values: CDR1 SGHVS, CDR2 FNYEAQ. J gave up 4 bases and V 6 bases, and 5 bases lay outside the gene matches.

A few counts support this clonotype. The rearrangement links TRBV11-1 to TRBJ2-3; a weak D match, TRBD2 (6 bases). The CDR3 runs to 18 residues. The V and J ends lost 5 bases and 4 bases respectively, with 25 bases between them. Per germline, CDR1 SGHAT and CDR2 FQDESV (reference sequence). The CDR3 DNA reads as TGTGCCAGCAGCCAAGTGTCCGGGAGTGGGTTCCTCCCAGATACGCAGTATTTT. This translates into CASSQVSGSGFLPDTQYF. The full variable domain, its missing parts supplied by reference TRBV11-1 and TRBJ2-3, is EAEVAQSPRYKITEKSQAVAFWCDPISGHATLYWYRQILGQGPELLVQFQDESVVDDSQLPKDRFSAERLKGVDSTLKIQPAELGDSAMYLCASSQVSGSGFLPDTQYFGPGTRLTVL.

The chain recombines TRBV7-9 with TRBJ2-3; 7 nucleotides agree with TRBD2. Germline V gives CDR1 SEHNR, CDR2 FQNEAQ (reference sequence). There are 16 residues in the CDR3. Germline trimming cut 5 bases from V and 8 bases from J; bases unmatched to any gene: 16. The CDR3, as DNA: TGTGCCAGCAGCCCCGCGGCTAGCGGTGTATCATTTACGCAGTATTTT. Translated, it gives CASSPAASGVSFTQYF.

The chain couples TRBV29-1 to TRBJ1-1; possible D gene TRBD1, 6 bases. CDR1 and CDR2 (germline): SQVTM, ANQGSEA. V shed 3 bases and J shed 7 bases, with 12 bases lying between them. This CDR3 is built from 12 residues. As DNA, the CDR3 is TGCAGCGTTGATTCGGGGGCGCGTGAAGCTTTCTTT. Protein: CSVDSGAREAFF.

This clonotype was recorded a few times. The rearrangement uses TRBV7-3 and TRBJ2-1, with TRBD2 matching 13 bases. The germline gives CDR1 SGHTA, CDR2 FQGTGA. The CDR3 is 17 amino acids. V was clipped by 3 bases and J by 9 bases; unmatched bases: 11. CDR3 nucleotide sequence: TGTGCCAGCAGCTTGACTAGCGGGAGGACTAGACCAACTGAGCAGTTCTTC. It translates to CASSLTSGRTRPTEQFF.

Of note for this clonotype: A read error may explain this, as a much larger clone is one base away. The gene calls are TRBV5-1 and TRBJ2-7, with D tentatively TRBD1 (5 bases). The CDR3 runs to 16 residues. CDR1 is SGHRS and CDR2 is YFSETQ in the germline V gene. The CDR3 loop reads CASILSFFRASYEQYF. CDR3 nucleotides: TGCGCCAGCATCTTGAGTTTCTTCAGGGCGTCCTACGAGCAGTACTTC.

The V gene is TRBV27, the J gene TRBJ2-3; TRBD1 matches at 10 bases. CDR1 is MNHEY, CDR2 SMNVEV, per germline (reference sequence). The CDR3 extends over 16 amino acids. The V segment lost 1 base and the J segment 4 bases; nucleotides outside the gene matches: 5. CDR3 sequence (DNA): TGTGCCAGCAGTTTATTTGGGACAGGGGAGCCAGATACGCAGTATTTT. Translating gives CASSLFGTGEPDTQYF.

This clonotype was counted a few times. The chain employs TRBV20-1 and TRBJ2-1; TRBD2 matches at 10 bases. This CDR3 is 16 amino acids long. Trimming removed 2 bases from V and 0 bases from J; junction bases left unmatched: 4. The germline V gene has CDR1 DFQATT and CDR2 SNEGSKA (reference sequence). CDR3 protein: CSARYSGRHSYNEQFF. In DNA, the CDR3 is TGCAGTGCTAGATATAGCGGGAGGCACTCCTACAATGAGCAGTTCTTC.

This clonotype was detected ten times or more. The gene calls are TRBV29-1 and TRBJ2-5, with 8 bases fitting TRBD1. Germline CDR1 SQVTM, CDR2 ANQGSEA. The CDR3 loop spans 16 amino acids. Losses at the gene ends were 2 bases for V and 1 base for J; bases not matched to a gene: 9. The CDR3, as DNA: TGCAGCGTTGAAACGGTCAGGGGGCGAATCCAAGAGACCCAGTACTTC. Translated: CSVETVRGRIQETQYF.